The TCR beta chain under discussion was sequenced for a study of memory CD4+ T cells and cytomegalovirus serostatus. Looking at the study overall: Donors were healthy Belgian adults, under 10 CMV seropositive and approximately 25 seronegative. Study observations and caveats: Of 150 to 200 reported CMV TCRbeta sequences, 60 to 85 were found in memory CD4+ repertoires.

The sort gate was single viable CD3+CD4+CD8-CD45RO+ cells for memory CD4+ T cells. Donors' CMV status reflects serum IgG against pp150, pp28, p38, p52. The sample holds a few counts of this clone. Antigen specificity is unknown. Repertoires were generated with immunoSEQ multiplex PCR, while TCRdb's copy carries only in-frame clones and drops some. The repertoire includes just under 95,000 clones, around 80% of them detected once, and 3.5% to 4% sits in the top ten. Germline V lookup: CDR1 MNHEY, CDR2 SMNVEV (reference sequence). The ends were cut back, 5 bases at V and 2 bases at J, with 7 bases in the middle. The CDR3 covers 13 residues.

The source of this sequence is an adult in good health and CMV-seropositive. Sequencing was done on a sample of memory CD4+ T cells from blood. The chain uses TRBV27 and TRBJ1-5; the D is unclear. This chain's CDR3 is CASSDNGNQPQHF. DNA for the CDR3: TGTGCCAGCAGTGACAACGGCAATCAGCCCCAGCATTTT.